The following is a TCR beta chain sequence with its context. Antigen specificity is unknown. Using a J-beta primer mix together with a sample-barcoded 5' primer, a second PCR was run for roughly 6 to 12 cycles. TCRdb called the 5' RACE reads again in MiXCR, with one record for every CDR3 protein. The repertoire holds fewer than 750,000 distinct CDR3 sequences, 52% seen once, with roughly 14% in the top ten. This entry is derived from a study of blood T cells in healthy people across ages. Study-level results: TCR beta diversity per million T cells fell roughly linearly with age. Long-lived and aged donors differed, with more naive CD4+ cells and higher diversity in the long-lived.

Between the trimmed V and J ends, which lost 6 bases and 10 bases, there was a span of 20 bases. CDR1 and CDR2 (germline): SQVTM, ANQGSEA. This CDR3 is 13 amino acids long. The clonotype originates from a woman older than 75 in good health. The sequenced sample was blood. The chain employs TRBV29-1 and TRBJ2-3, with a tentative D call TRBD2 (6 bases). This CDR3 reads CSVSQGGPCSQYF. The CDR3 DNA is TGCAGCGTATCTCAGGGAGGCCCCTGTTCGCAGTATTTT.